This TCR beta chain was captured in a study of blood T cell repertoires in COVID-19. Assay: immunoSEQ multiplex PCR; the TCRdb copy retains only in-frame clones and omits some. The sample lists under 100,000 clones, around four fifths occurring once. The specimen sequenced was peripheral blood. This receptor was taken from a man over 45 with acute or convalescent COVID-19.

CDR3 coding DNA: TGCGCCAGCAGGGTTAGGACTGCCACCTACGAGCAGTACTTC. Translated: CASRVRTATYEQYF. The rearrangement joins TRBV5-1 to TRBJ2-7, with D perhaps matching TRBD2 (5 bases). Germline V lookup: CDR1 SGHRS, CDR2 YFSETQ. V was clipped by 5 bases and J by 2 bases, with 14 bases between them. This CDR3 is built from 14 residues.